This T cell receptor (beta chain) was obtained from a study of PD-L1 blockade in urothelial cancer. Study at large: Patients' histories included 0 to 3 prior chemotherapy regimens. Analyzed time points were 3 weeks (second dose) and 6 weeks after therapy began. Median T cell yield from blood was 120,000 to 150,000.

This clone was seen a handful of times. The antigen remains undetermined. Profiled with immunoSEQ multiplex PCR; TCRdb holds only in-frame clones, not every one. Among under 100,000 clones, over 80% were seen once, and the ten largest hold more than 9%. Study results and caveats: Durable benefit accompanied greater 3-week expansion of tumor-associated blood clones.

The sequence derives from a man between 65 and 85 years old with urothelial cancer. Sequenced here: PBMCs, sampled around atezolizumab (anti-PD-L1) treatment.

The CDR3 is CASIRDSDTGELFF. For the CDR3, the DNA is TGTGCCAGCATACGGGACAGCGACACCGGGGAGCTGTTTTTT. The chain links TRBV6-6 to TRBJ2-2; 7 positions agree with TRBD1. V lost 7 bases, J lost 3 bases, and 5 bases stayed unmatched. From germline, CDR1 is MNHNY and CDR2 SVGAGI (reference sequence). The CDR3 covers 14 residues.